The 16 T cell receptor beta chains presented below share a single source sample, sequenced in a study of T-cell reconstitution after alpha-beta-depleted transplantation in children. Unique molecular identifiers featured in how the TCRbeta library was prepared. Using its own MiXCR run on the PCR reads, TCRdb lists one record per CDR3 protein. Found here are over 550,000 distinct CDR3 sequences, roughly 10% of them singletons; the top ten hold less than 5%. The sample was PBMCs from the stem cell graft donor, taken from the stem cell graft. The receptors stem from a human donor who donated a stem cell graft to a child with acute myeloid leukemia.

The CDR3 reads CASSPPPGVEQFF. CDR3 nucleotides: TGTGCCAGCAGCCCTCCCCCAGGCGTTGAGCAGTTCTTC. This chain uses TRBV3-1 with TRBJ2-1; D unresolved. CDR3 length: 13 residues. V was shortened by 4 bases and J by 9 bases, with 13 bases between the two germline ends. Germline V gives CDR1 LGHDT, CDR2 YNNKEL (reference sequence).

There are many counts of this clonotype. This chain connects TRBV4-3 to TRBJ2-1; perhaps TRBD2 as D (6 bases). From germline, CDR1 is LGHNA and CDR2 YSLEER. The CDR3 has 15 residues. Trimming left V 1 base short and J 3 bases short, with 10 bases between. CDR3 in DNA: TGCGCCAGCAGCCAAGCGTGGGACTTCTACAATGAGCAGTTCTTC. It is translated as CASSQAWDFYNEQFF.

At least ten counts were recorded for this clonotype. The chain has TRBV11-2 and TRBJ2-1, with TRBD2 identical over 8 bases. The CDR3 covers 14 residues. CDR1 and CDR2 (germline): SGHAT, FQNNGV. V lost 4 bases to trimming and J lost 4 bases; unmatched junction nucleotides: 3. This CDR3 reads CASSSLAAYNEQFF. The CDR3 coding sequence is TGTGCCAGCAGCTCACTAGCGGCATACAATGAGCAGTTCTTC.

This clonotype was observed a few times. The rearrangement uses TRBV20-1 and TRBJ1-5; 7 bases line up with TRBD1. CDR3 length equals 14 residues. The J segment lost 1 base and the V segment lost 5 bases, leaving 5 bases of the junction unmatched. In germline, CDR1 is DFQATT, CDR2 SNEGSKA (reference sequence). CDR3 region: CSAQDRRSNQPQHF. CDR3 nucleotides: TGCAGTGCTCAGGACAGGAGGAGCAATCAGCCCCAGCATTTT.

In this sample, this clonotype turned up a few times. The CDR3 DNA reads as TGCAGTGCTAGATGGTGGGTACGGAGCACAGATACGCAGTATTTT. Translating gives CSARWWVRSTDTQYF. This rearrangement joins TRBV20-1 to TRBJ2-3, with D unresolved. CDR3 length equals 15 residues. Trimming cost V 2 bases and J 0 bases, with 12 bases left between them. Germline CDR1 and CDR2: DFQATT and SNEGSKA (reference sequence).

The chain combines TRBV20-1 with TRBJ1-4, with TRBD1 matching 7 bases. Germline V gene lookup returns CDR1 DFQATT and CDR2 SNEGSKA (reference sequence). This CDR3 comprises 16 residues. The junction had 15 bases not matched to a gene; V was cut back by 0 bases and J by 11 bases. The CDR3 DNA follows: TGCAGTGCTAGAGATTTTCAGGGGGACGAATTGAATAAACTGTTTTTT. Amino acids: CSARDFQGDELNKLFF.

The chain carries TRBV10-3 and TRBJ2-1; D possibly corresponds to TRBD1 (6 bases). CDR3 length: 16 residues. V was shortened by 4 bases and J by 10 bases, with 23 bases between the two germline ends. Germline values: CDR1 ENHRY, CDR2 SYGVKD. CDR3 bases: TGTGCCATCAGTGGATCACAGGGTCTCGGCCCTAGGGAGCAGTTCTTC. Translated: CAISGSQGLGPREQFF.

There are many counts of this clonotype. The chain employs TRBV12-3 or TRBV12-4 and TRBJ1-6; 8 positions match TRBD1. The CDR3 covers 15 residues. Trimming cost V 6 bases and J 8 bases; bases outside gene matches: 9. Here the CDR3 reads CASRLTSGGDSPLHF. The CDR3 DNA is TGTGCCAGCAGATTAACGTCAGGGGGCGATTCACCCCTCCACTTT.

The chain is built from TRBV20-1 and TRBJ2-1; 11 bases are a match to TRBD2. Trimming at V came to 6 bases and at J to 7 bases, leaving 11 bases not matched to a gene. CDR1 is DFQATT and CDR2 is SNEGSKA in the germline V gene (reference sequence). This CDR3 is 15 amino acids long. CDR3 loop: CSAHFLAGGLNEQFF. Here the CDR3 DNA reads TGCAGTGCCCACTTTCTAGCGGGGGGCCTAAATGAGCAGTTCTTC.

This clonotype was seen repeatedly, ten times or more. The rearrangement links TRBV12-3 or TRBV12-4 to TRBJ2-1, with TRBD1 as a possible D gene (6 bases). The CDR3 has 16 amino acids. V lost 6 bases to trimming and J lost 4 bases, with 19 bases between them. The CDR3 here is CASSQSLERGYNEQFF. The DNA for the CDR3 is TGTGCCAGCAGCCAAAGCCTAGAGAGGGGGTACAATGAGCAGTTCTTC.

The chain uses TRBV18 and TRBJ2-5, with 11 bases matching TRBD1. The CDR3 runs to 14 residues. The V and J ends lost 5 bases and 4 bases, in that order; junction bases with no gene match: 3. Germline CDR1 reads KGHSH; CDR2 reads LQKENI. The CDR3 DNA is TGTGCCAGCTCAGTCGGACAGGGGGCAGAGACCCAGTACTTC. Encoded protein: CASSVGQGAETQYF.

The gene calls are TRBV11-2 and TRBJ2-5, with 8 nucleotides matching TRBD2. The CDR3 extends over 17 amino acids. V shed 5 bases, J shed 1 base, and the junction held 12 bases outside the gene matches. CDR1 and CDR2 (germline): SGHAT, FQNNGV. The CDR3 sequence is CASSPSGGRGFQETQYF. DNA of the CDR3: TGTGCCAGCAGCCCCTCGGGAGGGCGGGGCTTCCAAGAGACCCAGTACTTC.

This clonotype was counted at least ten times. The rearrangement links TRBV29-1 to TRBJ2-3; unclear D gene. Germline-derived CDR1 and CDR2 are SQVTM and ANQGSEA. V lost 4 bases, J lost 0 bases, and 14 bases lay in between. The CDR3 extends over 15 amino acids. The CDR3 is CSVVRPDASTDTQYF. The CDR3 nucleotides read TGCAGCGTTGTGAGACCGGACGCGAGCACAGATACGCAGTATTTT.

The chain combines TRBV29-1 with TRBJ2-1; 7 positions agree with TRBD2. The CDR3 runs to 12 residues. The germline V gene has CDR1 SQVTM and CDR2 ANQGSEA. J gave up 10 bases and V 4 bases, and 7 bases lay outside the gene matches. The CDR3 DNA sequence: TGCAGCGTTGGTGACCCGGGAGGAGAGCAGTTCTTC. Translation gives CSVGDPGGEQFF.

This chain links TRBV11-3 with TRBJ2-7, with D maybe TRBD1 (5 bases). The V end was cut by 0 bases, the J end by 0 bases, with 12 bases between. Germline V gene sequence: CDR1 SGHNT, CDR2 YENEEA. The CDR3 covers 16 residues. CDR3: CASSLDPGPSSYEQYF. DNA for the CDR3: TGTGCCAGCAGCTTAGATCCAGGGCCGAGCTCCTACGAGCAGTACTTC.

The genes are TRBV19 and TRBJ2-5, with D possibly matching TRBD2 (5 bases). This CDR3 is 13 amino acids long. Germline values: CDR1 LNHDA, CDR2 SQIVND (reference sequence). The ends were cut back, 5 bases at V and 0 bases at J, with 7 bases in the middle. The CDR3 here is CASSYGNQETQYF. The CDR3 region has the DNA TGTGCCAGTAGTTACGGGAACCAAGAGACCCAGTACTTC.